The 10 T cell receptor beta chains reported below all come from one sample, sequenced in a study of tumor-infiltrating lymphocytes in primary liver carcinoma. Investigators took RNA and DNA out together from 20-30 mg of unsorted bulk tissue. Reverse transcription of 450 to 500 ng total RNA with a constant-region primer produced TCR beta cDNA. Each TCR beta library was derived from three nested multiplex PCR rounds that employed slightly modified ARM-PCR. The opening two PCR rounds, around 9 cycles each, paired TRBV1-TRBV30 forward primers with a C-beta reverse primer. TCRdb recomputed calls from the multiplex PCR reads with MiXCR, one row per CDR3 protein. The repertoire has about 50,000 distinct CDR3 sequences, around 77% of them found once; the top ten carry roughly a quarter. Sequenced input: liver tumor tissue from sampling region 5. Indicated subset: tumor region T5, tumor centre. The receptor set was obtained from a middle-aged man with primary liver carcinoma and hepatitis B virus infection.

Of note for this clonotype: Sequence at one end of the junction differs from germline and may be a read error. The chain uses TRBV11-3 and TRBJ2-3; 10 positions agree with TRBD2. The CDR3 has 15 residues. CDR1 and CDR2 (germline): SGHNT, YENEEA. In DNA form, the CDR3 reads TGTGCCAACAGCTTTAGCGGGAGGCAGACAGATACGCAGTACTTT. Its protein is CANSFSGRQTDTQYF. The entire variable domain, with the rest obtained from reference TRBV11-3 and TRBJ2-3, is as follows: EAGVVQSPRYKIIEKKQPVAFWCNPISGHNTLYWYLQNLGQGPELLIRYENEEAVDDSQLPKDRFSAERLKGVDSTLKIQPAELGDSAVYLCANSFSGRQTDTQYFGPGTRLTVL.

The CDR3 spells CASNRGQGAIRQYF. Here the CDR3 DNA reads TGTGCCAGCAACCGGGGACAGGGAGCCATCCGGCAGTACTTC. The rearrangement links TRBV14 to TRBJ2-7; 9 nucleotides align to TRBD1. CDR3 size: 14 residues. CDR1 SGHDN and CDR2 FVKESK come from the germline V gene. Trimming removed 7 bases from V and 9 bases from J; junction bases left unmatched: 13.

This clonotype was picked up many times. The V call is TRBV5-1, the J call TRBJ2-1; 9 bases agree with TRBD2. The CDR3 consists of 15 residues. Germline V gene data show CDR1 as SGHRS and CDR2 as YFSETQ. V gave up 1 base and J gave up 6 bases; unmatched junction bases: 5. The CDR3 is CASSLTAGGSNEQFF. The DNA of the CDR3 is TGCGCCAGCAGCTTGACGGCGGGAGGGAGCAATGAGCAGTTCTTC. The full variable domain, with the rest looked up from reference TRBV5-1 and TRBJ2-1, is KAGVTQTPRYLIKTRGQQVTLSCSPISGHRSVSWYQQTPGQGLQFLFEYFSETQRNKGNFPGRFSGRQFSNSRSEMNVSTLELGDSALYLCASSLTAGGSNEQFFGPGTRLTVL.

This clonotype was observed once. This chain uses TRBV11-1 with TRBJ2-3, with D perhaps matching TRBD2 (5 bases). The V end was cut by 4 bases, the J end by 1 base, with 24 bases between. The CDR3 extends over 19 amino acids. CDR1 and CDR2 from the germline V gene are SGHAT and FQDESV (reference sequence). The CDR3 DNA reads TGTGCCAGCAGCTCTGGGAGAAGCTCTTATGGAGCCCGCACAGATACGCAGTATTTT. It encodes CASSSGRSSYGARTDTQYF.

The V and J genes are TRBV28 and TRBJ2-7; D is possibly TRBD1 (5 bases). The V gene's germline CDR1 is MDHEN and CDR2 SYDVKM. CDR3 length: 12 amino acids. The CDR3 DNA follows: TGTGACAGTAGTTGGGGCTATAGCGAGCAGTACTTC. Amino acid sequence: CDSSWGYSEQYF.

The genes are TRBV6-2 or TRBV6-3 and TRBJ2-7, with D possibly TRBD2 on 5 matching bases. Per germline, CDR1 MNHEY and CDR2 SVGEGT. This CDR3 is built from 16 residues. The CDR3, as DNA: TGTACCACCAGTTACTCGAGCATCGACTATTCCTACGAGCAGTACTTC. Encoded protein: CTTSYSSIDYSYEQYF.

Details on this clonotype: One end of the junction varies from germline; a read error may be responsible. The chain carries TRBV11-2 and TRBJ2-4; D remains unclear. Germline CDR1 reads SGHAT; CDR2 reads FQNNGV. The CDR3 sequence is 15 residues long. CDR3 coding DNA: TGTGCCAGCACTACTTTGACGGTAGCCAAAAACATTCAATACTTC. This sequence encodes CASTTLTVAKNIQYF.

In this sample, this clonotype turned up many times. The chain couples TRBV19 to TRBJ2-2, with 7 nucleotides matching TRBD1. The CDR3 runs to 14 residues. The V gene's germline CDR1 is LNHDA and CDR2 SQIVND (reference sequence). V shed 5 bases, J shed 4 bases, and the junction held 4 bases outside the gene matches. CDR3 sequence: CASSSTGATGELFF. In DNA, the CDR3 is TGTGCCAGTAGTTCCACAGGGGCCACCGGGGAGCTGTTTTTT.

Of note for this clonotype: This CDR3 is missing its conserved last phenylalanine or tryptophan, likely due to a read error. The CDR3 reads CTSSQEVQLRAFL. CDR3 nucleotides: TGTACCAGCAGCCAAGAGGTTCAGTTGCGGGCTTTCTTA. The rearrangement links TRBV14 to TRBJ1-1; D uncertain. This CDR3 is built from 13 residues. Germline CDR1 reads SGHDN; CDR2 reads FVKESK.

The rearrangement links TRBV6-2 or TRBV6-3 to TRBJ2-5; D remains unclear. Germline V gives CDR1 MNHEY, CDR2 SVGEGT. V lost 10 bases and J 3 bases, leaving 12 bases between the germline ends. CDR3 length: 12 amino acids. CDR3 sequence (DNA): TGTGCCAACTGCCCAGAAGAAGAGACCCAGTACTTC. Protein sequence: CANCPEEETQYF.